Described below is a single T cell receptor (beta chain) sequence and its context. TCRdb fed the reads into MiXCR, producing one record per CDR3 protein. This sample has 200,000 to 300,000 distinct CDR3 sequences, with roughly 9% found just once. The CDR3 runs 14 residues. Trimming removed 4 bases at V and 7 bases at J, with 14 bases between. Germline assignment: CDR1 MGHRA and CDR2 YSYEKL. This sample is part of a study of T cell repertoires in cytomegalovirus infection. This chain joins TRBV4-1 and TRBJ2-1, with D perhaps matching TRBD1 (7 bases). This clonotype originated in a human donor in good health (CMV status not recorded). Some clones in this sample may be carry-over from other donors' samples. Sequencing was carried out using PBMCs. The CDR3 loop is CASSRRQGGNEQFF. CDR3 bases: TGCGCCAGCAGCCGCCGGCAGGGGGGAAATGAGCAGTTCTTC.